The entry below describes one TCR beta chain. Its target is unknown. This sample was taken from a study of radiation and T cells in renal cell carcinoma. Some clones are missing from TCRdb's copy, which holds only in-frame ones; the method was immunoSEQ multiplex PCR. The data contain roughly 12,000 clones, around 35% of them singletons. Regarding treatment: 15 Gy SBRT to primary tumor, nephrectomy 4 weeks later. Whole-study results and caveats: Irradiated tumors held more dominant CDR3 motifs than control tumors. Top 100 clonotypes averaged approximately 54% in irradiated versus around 45% in nephrectomy-only tumors.

In germline, CDR1 is SGHRS, CDR2 YFSETQ. The CDR3 is made up of 16 amino acids. The V and J ends lost 1 base and 8 bases, in that order; junction bases with no gene match: 13. This TCR derives from a man in his sixties with renal cell carcinoma. The sample consisted of tumor tissue, taken from a patient whose treatment included radiotherapy and nephrectomy. The gene calls are TRBV5-1 and TRBJ1-2, with TRBD1 identical over 8 bases. CDR3 nucleotide sequence: TGCGCCAGCAGCTTGCTTGTTGGGCCAGGGGGCGGCGGCTACACCTTC. It specifies CASSLLVGPGGGGYTF.